This note documents a single T cell receptor (beta chain) sequence. This clonotype was observed a few times. The specificity of this receptor is unknown. Base-call qualities are not available, and no considerably larger clone is one nucleotide away. The sample belongs to a study of response to subunit inactivated influenza vaccine (dated by TCRdb to 2016 to 2018). In the study overall: To follow how T cells responded to a trivalent subunit inactivated influenza vaccine, the researchers relied on deep quantitative profiling of the T cell receptor repertoire.

Libraries were constructed by RT-PCR. The sample was run on an Illumina HiSeq 2500. TCRdb handled the public reads itself, with Q25 trimming in fastp and clone calling in MiXCR, and kept productive beta chains. Every entry covers one CDR3 protein and lists the most common genes and DNA from its rows. The sample table contains roughly 460,000 distinct CDR3 sequences; only one count was recorded for over 9.5% of them. The top ten hold 12% of the sample. The time point label of this sample denotes: approximately 47 days after influenza vaccine administration. Overall study results and their limits: The authors suggested that each seasonal influenza vaccination may recruit only a limited number of new T cells.

V gives up 6 bases and J gives up 4 bases, and the segment between their germline ends measures 10 bases. From the cysteine through the phenylalanine, the CDR3 covers 12 amino acids. Only CDR3 DNA is held: 36 bases, read in frame from base 1. Looking up the germline V gene yields CDR1 SGHTA and CDR2 FQGNSA. This receptor was obtained from a man aged 45 to 65 who received an inactivated influenza vaccine. Donor details come from another sample of the same person, matched by shared clones. The sample in question was PBMCs from blood, obtained more than 35 days after vaccination. The V gene is TRBV7-2 and the J gene is TRBJ2-7, with the identity of the D gene unclear. The DNA sequence is TGTGCCAGCAGGGTGGGCGCGTACGAGCAGTACTTC. This sequence encodes CASRVGAYEQYF.